This TCR beta chain derives from a study of T-cell memory formation after mild COVID-19. Study results and limitations: CD4+ contracting clones were mainly CM and EM; CD8+ ones, EMRA. A subset of responding clones appeared in pre-infection memory, suggesting cross-reactive memory joined.

In this sample, this clonotype turned up a few times. Its antigen is currently unknown. TCRalpha and TCRbeta libraries used 5'RACE with constant-segment primers and UMIs. Via MiXCR, TCRdb re-called the 5' RACE reads, giving one row per CDR3 protein. The sample has 300,000 to 400,000 distinct CDR3 sequences; about a sixth are singletons. The CDR3 has 14 amino acids. The germline CDR1 and CDR2 sequences are LGHDT and YNNKEL (reference sequence). The junction had 7 bases not matched to a gene; V was cut back by 4 bases and J by 4 bases. The rearrangement joins TRBV3-1 to TRBJ2-7; TRBD1 aligns across 7 bases. Material: PBMCs or a T cell subset sorted from them (not recorded which). This receptor was taken from a man aged 18 to 30 who had mild COVID-19 (a few samples of this study predate the infection). Cell type and time point are not known. The DNA of the CDR3 is TGTGCCAGCAGCCTAGGAATGGGACAGTACGAGCAGTACTTC. Translation: CASSLGMGQYEQYF.